These 7 T cell receptor beta chains came from one sample sequenced in a study of cytomegalovirus exposure and HLA in healthy donors (dated by TCRdb to the late 2010s). Receptor libraries were prepared by the immunoSEQ multiplex PCR assay. The multiplex PCR relied on a mix of 60 forward primers for TCR Vbeta segments and 13 reverse primers for TCR Jbeta segments. What TCRdb holds here is the immuneACCESS table cut down to in-frame rearrangements. Part of the clones is not present; checked against another copy, under half of the missing clones reflect an unresolved V gene, and the others are unexplained. This sample comprises approximately 100,000 clones, over 60% of them detected only once. The leading ten clones occupy approximately 5.1% of the sample. Specimen: PBMCs. These receptors were collected from a female donor in good health and CMV-seropositive.

This clone was seen only a few times. The chain is built from TRBV5-1 and TRBJ2-1; 9 bases align to TRBD1. CDR3 length: 15 residues. V lost 5 bases to trimming and J lost 4 bases; unmatched junction nucleotides: 7. Germline V gene data show CDR1 as SGHRS and CDR2 as YFSETQ. In DNA, the CDR3 is TGCGCCAGCAGACAACGGGACAGGGATTACAATGAGCAGTTCTTC. It yields the protein CASRQRDRDYNEQFF.

This chain links TRBV19 with TRBJ2-2; TRBD1 might be the D (6 bases). The CDR3 loop spans 14 amino acids. The ends were cut back, 5 bases at V and 5 bases at J, with 12 bases in the middle. Germline V CDR1 and CDR2: LNHDA, SQIVND (reference sequence). The CDR3: CASSVQGSTGELFF. DNA for the CDR3: TGTGCCAGTAGTGTACAGGGTAGTACCGGGGAGCTGTTTTTT.

This chain connects TRBV4-1 to TRBJ2-4; 8 nucleotides agree with TRBD1. This CDR3 is built from 15 residues. Trimming removed 3 bases from V and 3 bases from J; junction bases left unmatched: 4. CDR1 MGHRA and CDR2 YSYEKL come from the germline V gene. The CDR3 DNA reads TGCGCCAGCAGCCATCTACAGGGGGACAAAAACATTCAGTACTTC. Protein: CASSHLQGDKNIQYF.

This chain links TRBV6-1 with TRBJ2-5, with D perhaps matching TRBD1 (6 bases). The J call may be faulty, since TRBJ2-7 better matches the DNA end. This CDR3 has 14 amino acids. Germline V lookup: CDR1 MNHNS, CDR2 SASEGT. DNA for the CDR3: TGTGCCAGCAGTGACAGGGGTATAATCGACGAGCAGTACTTC. Translated: CASSDRGIIDEQYF.

This clone was counted between two and nine times. The genes are TRBV4-1 and TRBJ2-1; D unresolved. The length of the CDR3 is 16 residues. V shed 2 bases and J shed 0 bases, with 11 bases lying between them. Per germline, CDR1 MGHRA and CDR2 YSYEKL. CDR3 sequence: CASSQSDLSSYNEQFF. The CDR3 DNA follows: TGCGCCAGCAGCCAAAGTGACTTAAGCTCCTACAATGAGCAGTTCTTC.

This clone was seen once. The CDR3 loop reads CASSTLGGRLNEQFF. The CDR3 coding sequence is TGTGCCAGCAGTACCCTGGGGGGGCGTTTAAATGAGCAGTTCTTC. The rearrangement joins TRBV6-5 to TRBJ2-1; D perhaps matches TRBD2 (7 bases). The CDR3 spans 15 residues. In germline, CDR1 is MNHEY, CDR2 SVGAGI. Trimming stripped 5 bases from V and 7 bases from J, with 18 bases between.

The chain carries TRBV7-2 and TRBJ1-1; the match to TRBD1 covers 9 bases. This CDR3 contains 15 residues. V dropped 4 bases and J dropped 0; count of bases not matched to a gene: 3. Germline CDR1 and CDR2: SGHTA and FQGNSA. The CDR3: CASSSTGGVNTEAFF. Here the CDR3 DNA reads TGTGCCAGCAGCTCCACAGGGGGCGTGAACACTGAAGCTTTCTTT.